Below are 14 T cell receptor beta chains sequenced from a single sample in a study of T cell clonotyping in hematopoietic cell transplantation. Some clones are missing from TCRdb's copy, which holds only in-frame ones; the method was immunoSEQ multiplex PCR. Altogether thousands of clones are present, roughly nine tenths being singletons, with the ten largest covering more than 4%. The source was peripheral blood mononuclear cells, collected at the time of graft-versus-host disease after allogeneic stem cell transplant. The receptors shown here come from a male patient between 55 and 70 years old who had an allogeneic stem cell transplant from a related donor, so the T cells may come from the graft donor. Some clones in this sample may be carry-over from other donors' samples.

The V call is TRBV6-6, the J call TRBJ1-5, with D possibly matching TRBD1 (5 bases). The CDR3 contains 13 residues. The V gene lost 5 bases and the J gene lost 4 bases, with 9 bases spanning the gap. Germline CDR1 reads MNHNY; CDR2 reads SVGAGI (reference sequence). This CDR3 is CASSTQGNQPQHF. CDR3 nucleotides: TGTGCCAGCAGTACGCAGGGAAATCAGCCCCAGCATTTT.

The chain carries TRBV29-1 and TRBJ2-1; 8 positions agree with TRBD2. Germline values: CDR1 SQVTM, CDR2 ANQGSEA. V lost 4 bases and J lost 7; bases outside the gene matches: 6. The CDR3 contains 13 residues. This chain's CDR3 is CSVVGGAGNEQFF. CDR3 DNA: TGCAGCGTTGTCGGGGGGGCGGGAAATGAGCAGTTCTTC.

This chain uses TRBV11-3 with TRBJ1-4; perhaps TRBD1 as D (5 bases). Germline-derived CDR1 and CDR2 are SGHNT and YENEEA. The CDR3 loop spans 12 amino acids. V lost 5 bases and J lost 8, with 9 bases in between. In nucleotides, the CDR3 is TGTGCCAGCAGCGGGACGGTGGAAAAACTGTTTTTT. It encodes CASSGTVEKLFF.

The CDR3 sequence: CAISDLGTTYEQYF. Here the CDR3 DNA reads TGTGCCATCAGTGATTTGGGGACAACCTACGAGCAGTACTTC. V usage is TRBV10-3 and J usage is TRBJ2-7; D may be TRBD1 (6 bases). V lost 3 bases, J lost 2 bases, and 11 bases lay in between. This CDR3 is 14 amino acids long. Germline loops: CDR1 ENHRY, CDR2 SYGVKD.

The V call is TRBV7-3, the J call TRBJ1-2, with a possible D match to TRBD1 (5 bases). This CDR3 is 14 amino acids long. CDR1 and CDR2 (germline): SGHTA, FQGTGA. V was pared by 0 bases and J by 7 bases, with 12 bases between. CDR3 bases: TGTGCCAGCAGCTTAACAGGGACCAGGGCTGGCTACACCTTC. Translated: CASSLTGTRAGYTF. Together with reference TRBV7-3 and TRBJ1-2, the CDR3 gives the full variable domain: GAGVSQTPSNKVTEKGKYVELRCDPISGHTALYWYRQSLGQGPEFLIYFQGTGAADDSGLPNDRFFAVRPEGSVSTLKIQRTERGDSAVYLCASSLTGTRAGYTFGSGTRLTVV.

The chain employs TRBV5-1 and TRBJ2-7; 13 nucleotides agree with TRBD2. Germline assignment: CDR1 SGHRS and CDR2 YFSETQ. Trimming took 4 bases from V and 2 from J; bases not matched to a gene: 3. The CDR3 is 15 amino acids. The DNA of the CDR3 is TGCGCCAGCAGCCCAACTAGCGGGGGGGCCTACGAGCAGTACTTC. Translation gives CASSPTSGGAYEQYF.

This clone was seen just once. The V gene is TRBV14, the J gene TRBJ2-7; 10 bases fit TRBD2. Losses at the gene ends were 4 bases for V and 5 bases for J; bases not matched to a gene: 11. The V gene's germline CDR1 is SGHDN and CDR2 FVKESK. The CDR3 runs 16 residues. The CDR3 region is CASSPRWGLATHEQYF. DNA for the CDR3: TGTGCCAGCAGCCCTCGATGGGGACTAGCGACCCACGAGCAGTACTTC.

The CDR3, as DNA: TGTGCCAGCAGATCTCACAGGGGTCAGACCCAGTACTTC. Translating gives CASRSHRGQTQYF. The genes are TRBV27 and TRBJ2-5, with 7 nucleotides matching TRBD1. With 6 bases clipped from V and 6 bases from J, the junction kept 7 bases outside the gene matches. The germline V gene encodes CDR1 MNHEY and CDR2 SMNVEV (reference sequence). The CDR3 runs 13 residues.

This clone has only one observation. The J gene is TRBJ1-5, the V gene TRBV5-6; weak D call: TRBD1 (5 bases). This CDR3 is 14 amino acids long. Germline loops: CDR1 SGHDT, CDR2 YYEEEE. V was clipped by 2 bases and J by 5 bases, with 11 bases between them. CDR3 sequence: CASSFGTADQPQHF. CDR3 sequence (DNA): TGTGCCAGCAGCTTTGGGACTGCGGATCAGCCCCAGCATTTT.

This chain links TRBV7-9 with TRBJ2-3; D is undetermined. The germline CDR1 and CDR2 sequences are SEHNR and FQNEAQ (reference sequence). The CDR3 loop spans 16 amino acids. V dropped 3 bases and J dropped 0 bases, with 13 bases sitting between them. This CDR3 reads CASSFGWVRSTDTQYF. DNA of the CDR3: TGTGCCAGCAGCTTTGGGTGGGTTCGCAGCACAGATACGCAGTATTTT.

The V gene is TRBV5-8, the J gene TRBJ1-4; no clear D gene. With 0 bases removed from V and 8 bases from J, the gap between germline ends came to 11 bases. Germline V gene lookup returns CDR1 SGHTS and CDR2 YDEGEE. The CDR3 runs to 14 residues. Here the CDR3 reads CASSLGQAGEKLFF. Written as DNA, the CDR3 is TGTGCCAGCAGCTTGGGGCAGGCGGGGGAAAAACTGTTTTTT.

The genes are TRBV7-2 and TRBJ1-5; D is perhaps TRBD1 (6 bases). V lost 3 bases to trimming and J lost 0 bases, with 9 bases between them. The CDR3 covers 15 residues. Germline loops: CDR1 SGHTA, CDR2 FQGNSA. The CDR3 is CASSLDSYSNQPQHF. The CDR3 DNA is TGTGCCAGCAGCTTGGACAGTTATAGCAATCAGCCCCAGCATTTT.

This clone came up a few times. As DNA, the CDR3 is TGCGCCAGCAGGGGGTACGAGCAGTACTTC. This encodes CASRGYEQYF. The chain combines TRBV10-2 with TRBJ2-7; unclear D gene. The ends were cut back, 6 bases at V and 4 bases at J, with 4 bases in the middle. This CDR3 region has 10 residues. Germline V CDR1 and CDR2: WSHSY, SAAADI.

This chain joins TRBV2 and TRBJ2-1; 8 bases align to TRBD1. The CDR3 runs to 15 residues. CDR1 and CDR2 (germline): SNHLY, FYNNEI. After removal of 6 bases from V and 3 bases from J, the junction contained 7 bases not matched to a gene. CDR3 protein: CASRVDRDFYNEQFF. CDR3 DNA: TGTGCCAGCAGGGTGGACAGGGATTTCTACAATGAGCAGTTCTTC.